The 26 T cell receptor beta chains given below trace back to one sample, sequenced in a study of CD8+CD57+ T cells in acquired aplastic anemia (dated by TCRdb to 2017 to 2018). The patients picked for sequencing were ones in whom flow cytometry had shown an expansion of CD8+CD57+ cells. TCRdb lists the instrument as Illumina HiSeq 2000. Genomic DNA served as template for TCR beta VDJ combination and CDR3 sequence profiling. TCRdb reprocessed the public reads (quality trimming at Q25 with fastp, clone calling with MiXCR) and kept in-frame beta chains. Each CDR3 protein appears once, grouped with its most common genes and DNA. The sample table contains over 150,000 distinct CDR3 sequences; only one count was recorded for more than 60% of them. The ten largest make up approximately 46% of the sample. The sequencing sample was made of sorted CD4+, CD8+, or CD8+CD57+ T cells (not recorded which) from PBMCs. Receptors were obtained from a human donor with aplastic anemia.

V and J are TRBV10-2 and TRBJ2-7, with TRBD2 identical over 8 bases. Germline lookup yields CDR1 WSHSY and CDR2 SAAADI. There are 14 residues in the CDR3. With V trimmed by 6 bases and J by 4 bases, 8 bases remained unmatched. CDR3 nucleotide sequence: TGCGCCAGCAGGTTGGGACTAGGGGCTTACGAGCAGTACTTC. This translates into CASRLGLGAYEQYF.

This chain links TRBV20-1 with TRBJ2-7; D may be TRBD2 (5 bases). Deletions cut 0 bases from V and 5 bases from J, with 8 bases between. This CDR3 comprises 12 residues. From germline, CDR1 is DFQATT and CDR2 SNEGSKA (reference sequence). The CDR3 nucleotides are TGCAGTGCTAGAGATGAGGGTAACGAGCAGTACTTC. It codes for CSARDEGNEQYF.

In its sample, this clonotype was seen many times. The chain recombines TRBV7-8 with TRBJ1-3; TRBD1 is a possible D gene (6 bases). From germline, CDR1 is SGHVS and CDR2 FQNEAQ. V was trimmed by 5 bases and J by 0 bases, leaving 14 bases between them. The CDR3 consists of 16 residues. In nucleotides, the CDR3 is TGTGCCAGCAGCCGATTAATACAGGGCTCTGGAAACACCATATATTTT. It yields the protein CASSRLIQGSGNTIYF.

V gene TRBV20-1 combines with J gene TRBJ2-7, with 7 bases identical to TRBD1. CDR1 and CDR2 (germline): DFQATT, SNEGSKA (reference sequence). V was clipped by 4 bases and J by 3 bases; unmatched bases: 6. The CDR3 is 13 residues long. CDR3 bases: TGCAGTGCTACCGGGACAGTCGGCTACGAGCAGTACTTC. As protein: CSATGTVGYEQYF.

The genes are TRBV10-2 and TRBJ2-6; D gene unclear. The CDR3 covers 15 residues. Germline V gene lookup returns CDR1 WSHSY and CDR2 SAAADI. Trimming took off 7 bases at V and 4 bases at J, with 14 bases between the two ends. The CDR3: CASIGQPAGANVLTF. The DNA of the CDR3 is TGCGCCAGCATTGGCCAGCCGGCGGGGGCCAACGTCCTGACTTTC.

The chain employs TRBV2 and TRBJ2-6, with D possibly TRBD2 on 6 matching bases. V was trimmed by 3 bases and J by 5 bases, leaving 14 bases between them. Germline CDR1 SNHLY, CDR2 FYNNEI. The CDR3 has 16 residues. This chain's CDR3 is CASSEGRTTWANVLTF. Here the CDR3 DNA reads TGTGCCAGCAGTGAGGGGAGGACAACTTGGGCCAACGTCCTGACTTTC.

The rearrangement uses TRBV29-1 and TRBJ2-1, with D perhaps given as TRBD1 or TRBD2 (7 bases each). The V gene's germline CDR1 is SQVTM and CDR2 ANQGSEA. V was cut by 6 bases and J by 1 base, with 10 bases left in between. The CDR3 covers 13 residues. The CDR3, as DNA: TGCAGCGTCAGGGGGGGTTCCTACAATGAGCAGTTCTTC. It specifies CSVRGGSYNEQFF.

In its sample, this clonotype was seen many times. V and J are TRBV14 and TRBJ2-1; 8 bases map to TRBD2. CDR3 length: 15 amino acids. Looked up from germline, CDR1 is SGHDN and CDR2 is FVKESK. The ends lost 3 bases at V and 1 base at J; junction bases unmatched: 2. The CDR3 DNA reads TGTGCCAGCAGCCAGCTAGCGGGTTCCTACAATGAGCAGTTCTTC. Translation gives CASSQLAGSYNEQFF.

The chain couples TRBV11-2 to TRBJ1-2; a possible D gene is TRBD1 (5 bases). Trimming left V 1 base short and J 5 bases short, with 14 bases between. CDR1 and CDR2 (germline): SGHAT, FQNNGV. The CDR3 loop spans 15 amino acids. The CDR3 nucleotides read TGTGCCAGCAGCTTAGGGAGGGACGTAGAGTATGGCTACACCTTC. The encoded protein is CASSLGRDVEYGYTF.

The chain uses TRBV28 and TRBJ2-7; D gene unclear. The CDR3 runs 12 residues. Germline V CDR1 and CDR2: MDHEN, SYDVKM. V dropped 3 bases and J dropped 6 bases, with 9 bases sitting between them. The CDR3 nucleotides read TGTGCCAGCAGTTTTTCAGTTTCCGAGCAGTACTTC. Amino acid sequence: CASSFSVSEQYF.

Points on this clonotype: With a much larger clone just one base away, this may be a read error. The chain is built from TRBV5-5 and TRBJ1-5; a possible D gene is TRBD1 (5 bases). The CDR3 covers 15 residues. The germline CDR1 and CDR2 sequences are SGHKS and YYEKEE (reference sequence). The CDR3 DNA reads as TGTGCCAGCAGCTTGGGGGGCTTGAGCAGTCAGCCCCAGCATTTT. Its translation: CASSLGGLSSQPQHF. Full variable domain (outside the CDR3, taken from reference TRBV5-5 and TRBJ1-5): DAGVTQSPTHLIKTRGQQVTLRCSPISGHKSVSWYQQVLGQGPQFIFQYYEKEERGRGNFPDRFSARQFPNYSSELNVNALLLGDSALYLCASSLGGLSSQPQHFGDGTRLSIL.

This clonotype was recorded only once. The chain combines TRBV29-1 with TRBJ1-5; 7 bases agree with TRBD1. This CDR3 is 14 amino acids long. V shed 7 bases and J 1 base; nucleotides not matched to a gene: 7. In germline, CDR1 is SQVTM, CDR2 ANQGSEA. The CDR3 sequence: CSGGGIISNQPQHF. As DNA, the CDR3 is TGCAGCGGAGGGGGCATTATAAGCAATCAGCCCCAGCATTTT. Based on the CDR3 plus reference TRBV29-1 and TRBJ1-5, the full variable domain is SAVISQKPSRDICQRGTSLTIQCQVDSQVTMMFWYRQQPGQSLTLIATANQGSEATYESGFVIDKFPISRPNLTFSTLTVSNMSPEDSSIYLCSGGGIISNQPQHFGDGTRLSIL.

The chain joins TRBV2 to TRBJ2-1; 9 bases align to TRBD2. The germline gives CDR1 SNHLY, CDR2 FYNNEI. The CDR3 has 16 residues. V was clipped by 2 bases and J by 8 bases; unmatched bases: 10. The CDR3 is CASSESGSGGGDEQFF. The CDR3 DNA reads TGTGCCAGCAGTGAATCGGGTAGCGGGGGCGGGGATGAGCAGTTCTTC.

This clonotype has a count of ten or more. This sequence joins TRBV11-2 and TRBJ2-6; D call uncertain. This CDR3 is built from 15 residues. Germline V gene lookup returns CDR1 SGHAT and CDR2 FQNNGV. Trimming stripped 3 bases from V and 0 bases from J, with 6 bases between. CDR3 coding DNA: TGTGCCAGCAGCTTTTCCTACTCTGGGGCCAACGTCCTGACTTTC. Its translation: CASSFSYSGANVLTF.

The chain is built from TRBV19 and TRBJ2-7; D possibly corresponds to TRBD2 (7 bases). This CDR3 spans 14 amino acids. The V end was cut by 3 bases, the J end by 0 bases, with 9 bases between. Germline lookup yields CDR1 LNHDA and CDR2 SQIVND (reference sequence). The CDR3 DNA follows: TGTGCCAGTAGTATCGGGGGGCTCTCCTACGAGCAGTACTTC. Translation: CASSIGGLSYEQYF.

The J gene is TRBJ2-7, the V gene TRBV5-8; a possible D gene is TRBD2 (5 bases). CDR1 and CDR2 from the germline V gene are SGHTS and YDEGEE. Between the trimmed V and J ends, which lost 0 bases and 7 bases, there was a span of 20 bases. This CDR3 region has 16 residues. CDR3 sequence: CASSLGFGIVMREQYF. Here the CDR3 DNA reads TGTGCCAGCAGCTTGGGGTTCGGGATCGTCATGAGGGAGCAGTACTTC.

The chain combines TRBV2 with TRBJ2-1; D perhaps matches TRBD2 (5 bases). CDR1 is SNHLY and CDR2 is FYNNEI in the germline V gene. The CDR3 contains 15 residues. V lost 6 bases and J lost 4, with 16 bases in between. CDR3 bases: TGTGCCAGCAGCCTACCCCGCGGGCCATACAATGAGCAGTTCTTC. Amino acids: CASSLPRGPYNEQFF.

The rearrangement links TRBV9 to TRBJ1-5; weak D call: TRBD1 (5 bases). V was shortened by 0 bases and J by 5 bases, with 12 bases between the two germline ends. The CDR3 covers 15 residues. In germline, CDR1 is SGDLS, CDR2 YYNGEE. CDR3 coding DNA: TGTGCCAGCAGCGTAGCAAGCTCGGGGGATCAGCCCCAGCATTTT. It encodes CASSVASSGDQPQHF. Full variable domain (outside the CDR3, taken from reference TRBV9 and TRBJ1-5): DSGVTQTPKHLITATGQRVTLRCSPRSGDLSVYWYQQSLDQGLQFLIQYYNGEERAKGNILERFSAQQFPDLHSELNLSSLELGDSALYFCASSVASSGDQPQHFGDGTRLSIL.

The chain joins TRBV10-3 to TRBJ2-2; D might be TRBD2 (6 bases). The length of the CDR3 is 16 residues. Germline CDR1 ENHRY, CDR2 SYGVKD. Trimming pared 4 bases from V and 5 bases from J, leaving 17 bases between. The CDR3 region has the DNA TGTGCCATCAGTGTGAACCGGGACTTCCAAACCGGGGAGCTGTTTTTT. This encodes CAISVNRDFQTGELFF.

This chain connects TRBV7-6 to TRBJ1-4; the D gene is possibly TRBD1 (5 bases). CDR1 SGHVS and CDR2 FNYEAQ come from the germline V gene. This CDR3 spans 14 amino acids. Deletions cut 1 base from V and 12 bases from J, with 15 bases between. The CDR3, as DNA: TGTGCCAGCAGCTTAGGGGGGGAGGGCGAAGAACTGTTTTTT. Translating gives CASSLGGEGEELFF.

With regard to this clonotype: No conserved phenylalanine or tryptophan ends this CDR3, so it is likely a read error. This chain joins TRBV10-2 and TRBJ2-7; perhaps TRBD2 as D (7 bases). V lost 4 bases to trimming and J lost 9 bases, with 19 bases between them. CDR3 length: 14 amino acids. Germline V CDR1 and CDR2: WSHSY, SAAADI. CDR3 sequence reads: CASSVGGGLNGQYL. The DNA for the CDR3 is TGCGCCAGCAGTGTAGGGGGGGGCTTGAACGGGCAGTACCTC.

The V and J genes are TRBV15 and TRBJ2-1, with 16 nucleotides matching TRBD2. CDR1 and CDR2 (germline): LNHNV, YYDKDF (reference sequence). This CDR3 is 16 amino acids long. Germline trimming cut 3 bases from V and 7 bases from J; bases unmatched to any gene: 3. The DNA of the CDR3 is TGTGCCACCAGCAGGGGGACTAGCGGGAGGGTTAATGAGCAGTTCTTC. Protein: CATSRGTSGRVNEQFF.

This chain joins TRBV15 and TRBJ1-1, with D maybe TRBD1 (5 bases). Germline values: CDR1 LNHNV, CDR2 YYDKDF (reference sequence). The CDR3 is 14 amino acids. V was cut by 9 bases and J by 1 base, with 15 bases left in between. The CDR3 protein is CATKISGGNTEAFF. CDR3 sequence (DNA): TGTGCCACGAAAATTAGTGGGGGGAACACTGAAGCTTTCTTT.

This clonotype was counted between two and nine times. The chain has TRBV25-1 and TRBJ2-1; 14 bases fit TRBD2. With 6 bases clipped from V and 1 base from J, the junction kept 8 bases outside the gene matches. Germline CDR1 reads MGHDK; CDR2 reads SYGVNS. CDR3 length: 18 residues. CDR3 in amino acids: CASSPGLAGELSYNEQFF. The CDR3 nucleotides are TGTGCCAGCAGCCCGGGACTAGCGGGAGAATTGTCCTACAATGAGCAGTTCTTC.

This clonotype came up many times. The rearrangement joins TRBV7-9 to TRBJ2-7; TRBD1 matches 9 bases. The CDR3 consists of 16 residues. With 5 bases clipped from V and 6 bases from J, the junction kept 14 bases outside the gene matches. The V gene's germline CDR1 is SEHNR and CDR2 FQNEAQ (reference sequence). This chain's CDR3 is CASSPTGTGSLREQYF. For the CDR3, the DNA is TGTGCCAGCAGCCCGACCGGGACAGGGAGCCTACGCGAGCAGTACTTC.

This clonotype was observed at least ten times. This chain links TRBV6-5 with TRBJ2-7; no firm D call. CDR1 is MNHEY and CDR2 is SVGAGI in the germline V gene. V was trimmed by 3 bases and J by 3 bases, leaving 9 bases between them. The CDR3 runs to 13 residues. The CDR3, as DNA: TGTGCCAGCAGTTATAACATCTACTACGAGCAGTACTTC. This encodes CASSYNIYYEQYF.